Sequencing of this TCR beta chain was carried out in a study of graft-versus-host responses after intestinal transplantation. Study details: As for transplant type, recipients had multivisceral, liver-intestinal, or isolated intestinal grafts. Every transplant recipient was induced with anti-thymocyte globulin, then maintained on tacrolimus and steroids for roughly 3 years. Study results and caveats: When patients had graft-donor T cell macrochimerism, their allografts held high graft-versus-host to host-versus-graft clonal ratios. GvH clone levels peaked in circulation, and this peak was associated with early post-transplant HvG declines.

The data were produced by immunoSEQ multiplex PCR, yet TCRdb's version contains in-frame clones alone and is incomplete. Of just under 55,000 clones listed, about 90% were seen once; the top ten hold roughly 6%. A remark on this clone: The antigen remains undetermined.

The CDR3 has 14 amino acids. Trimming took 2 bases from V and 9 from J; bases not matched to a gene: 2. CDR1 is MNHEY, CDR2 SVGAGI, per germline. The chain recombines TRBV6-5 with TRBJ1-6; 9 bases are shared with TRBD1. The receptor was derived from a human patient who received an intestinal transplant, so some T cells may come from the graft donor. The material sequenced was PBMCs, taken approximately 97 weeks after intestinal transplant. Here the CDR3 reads CASSYRDRASPLHF. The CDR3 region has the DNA TGTGCCAGCAGTTACAGGGACAGGGCTTCACCCCTCCACTTT.